Each of the 21 T cell receptor beta chains below was sequenced from the same sample in a study of control samples from healthy donors and cancer patients. TCRdb's table, derived via immunoSEQ multiplex PCR, lists solely in-frame clones and lacks some. The sample lists 60,000 or so clones; around 90% were seen once. Sequencing was done on a sample of blood. These receptors came from a man in his fifties or sixties in good health.

The gene calls are TRBV7-2 and TRBJ2-7; D gene unclear. The length of the CDR3 is 12 residues. Trimming cost V 4 bases and J 4 bases, with 8 bases left between them. Germline-derived CDR1 and CDR2 are SGHTA and FQGNSA. CDR3 sequence: CASSSSPYEQYF. As DNA, the CDR3 is TGTGCCAGCAGCTCCTCCCCTTACGAGCAGTACTTC.

The J gene is TRBJ1-1, the V gene TRBV6-5; D not resolved. CDR1 is MNHEY, CDR2 SVGAGI, per germline. The CDR3 runs 14 residues. The V gene lost 8 bases and the J gene lost 1 base, with 14 bases spanning the gap. CDR3 in amino acids: CASRRASKNTEAFF. The CDR3 DNA reads TGTGCCAGCCGCCGCGCTTCCAAGAACACTGAAGCTTTCTTT.

This rearrangement joins TRBV6-1 to TRBJ2-4, with D possibly matching TRBD2 (5 bases). This CDR3 comprises 15 residues. V was cut by 3 bases and J by 9 bases, with 18 bases left in between. Germline CDR1 is MNHNS and CDR2 is SASEGT. As DNA, the CDR3 is TGTGCCAGCAGTGAGCGGTCGGCGGAGAGCGGCATTCAGTACTTC. Translation: CASSERSAESGIQYF.

This clone was seen a single time. The CDR3 nucleotides are TGTGCCAGCAGTGAATGGCCTCCTCCCAATTCACCCCTCCACTTT. Translation gives CASSEWPPPNSPLHF. This rearrangement joins TRBV6-1 to TRBJ1-6; D is ambiguous. The CDR3 covers 15 residues. V was pared by 2 bases and J by 7 bases, with 12 bases between. From germline, CDR1 is MNHNS and CDR2 SASEGT.

The chain carries TRBV3-1 (or the pseudogene TRBV3-2) and TRBJ1-4, with no clear D. In germline, CDR1 is LGHDT, CDR2 YNNKEL (reference sequence). V was trimmed by 0 bases and J by 6 bases, leaving 11 bases between them. The CDR3 loop spans 15 amino acids. The CDR3 here is CASSQDLDTHEKLFF. CDR3 DNA: TGTGCCAGCAGCCAAGATCTAGACACTCATGAAAAACTGTTTTTT.

The gene calls are TRBV27 and TRBJ2-7, with 14 nucleotides matching TRBD2. This CDR3 contains 17 residues. The ends lost 5 bases at V and 4 bases at J; junction bases unmatched: 10. Germline V gene lookup returns CDR1 MNHEY and CDR2 SMNVEV (reference sequence). As DNA, the CDR3 is TGTGCCAGCAGTACCAACCCGACTAGCGGGAGGGCGTACGAGCAGTACTTC. The encoded protein is CASSTNPTSGRAYEQYF.

This chain connects TRBV6-5 to TRBJ1-4, with D unresolved. In germline, CDR1 is MNHEY, CDR2 SVGAGI. CDR3 length: 14 amino acids. V lost 5 bases and J lost 8, with 15 bases in between. CDR3 loop: CASSKEAEREKLFF. The CDR3, as DNA: TGTGCCAGCAGTAAGGAGGCAGAGAGGGAAAAACTGTTTTTT.

J is TRBJ2-2 and V is TRBV11-2; D gene unclear. The V end lost 5 bases, the J end lost 4 bases, and 8 bases lay between the germline ends. This CDR3 contains 13 residues. Germline V lookup: CDR1 SGHAT, CDR2 FQNNGV. The CDR3 protein is CASSPDVTGELFF. The CDR3 nucleotides are TGTGCCAGCAGCCCTGACGTCACCGGGGAGCTGTTTTTT.

V usage is TRBV5-1 and J usage is TRBJ2-5, with TRBD1 matching 7 bases. The junction had 1 base not matched to a gene; V was cut back by 0 bases and J by 2 bases. The CDR3 has 14 residues. Per germline, CDR1 SGHRS and CDR2 YFSETQ. The CDR3 DNA reads as TGCGCCAGCAGCTTGGGGGACAGACAAGAGACCCAGTACTTC. Amino acid sequence: CASSLGDRQETQYF. Full variable domain (outside the CDR3, taken from reference TRBV5-1 and TRBJ2-5): KAGVTQTPRYLIKTRGQQVTLSCSPISGHRSVSWYQQTPGQGLQFLFEYFSETQRNKGNFPGRFSGRQFSNSRSEMNVSTLELGDSALYLCASSLGDRQETQYFGPGTRLLVL.

V and J are TRBV30 and TRBJ2-3; possibly TRBD1 or TRBD2 for D (5 bases each). V was shortened by 0 bases and J by 6 bases, with 16 bases between the two germline ends. Germline V gene data show CDR1 as GTSNPN and CDR2 as SVGIG (reference sequence). The CDR3 has 15 amino acids. As DNA, the CDR3 is TGTGCCTGGAGTGTACTAGGGGACGGGACGGATACGCAGTATTTT. This codes for CAWSVLGDGTDTQYF.

V is TRBV7-2 and J is TRBJ2-5; 8 bases agree with TRBD2. CDR3 length: 16 residues. The V gene end was trimmed by 1 base and the J gene end by 4 bases; junction bases not matched to a gene: 8. The germline gives CDR1 SGHTA, CDR2 FQGNSA. CDR3 nucleotide sequence: TGTGCCAGCAGCTTAGTGGGGACTAGGGGGGGAGAGACCCAGTACTTC. It yields the protein CASSLVGTRGGETQYF.

This clone has more than one count but fewer than ten. The chain couples TRBV3-1 (or the pseudogene TRBV3-2) to TRBJ2-7; 9 bases map to TRBD2. The CDR3 is made up of 14 amino acids. Germline CDR1 is LGHDT and CDR2 is YNNKEL (reference sequence). V trimming: 2 bases; J trimming: 5 bases; junction bases outside the gene matches: 4. DNA of the CDR3: TGTGCCAGCAGCCAACTAGCGGGAAGTAACGAGCAGTACTTC. This gives the protein CASSQLAGSNEQYF.

The V gene is TRBV29-1, the J gene TRBJ1-4; D possibly corresponds to TRBD1 (5 bases). CDR1 is SQVTM, CDR2 ANQGSEA, per germline. The CDR3 length is 11 residues. V was pared by 5 bases and J by 12 bases, with 13 bases between. CDR3 DNA: TGCAGCGTTCTTACAGGTCAACAACTGTTTTTT. This gives the protein CSVLTGQQLFF.

The chain is built from TRBV28 and TRBJ1-1; TRBD1 aligns across 9 bases. CDR3 length: 15 amino acids. Unmatched junction bases numbered 12, after V lost 8 bases and J lost 5 bases. CDR1 is MDHEN, CDR2 SYDVKM, per germline. CDR3 in DNA: TGTGCCAGCGCTACCCGGGACAGGGTTGGGACTGAAGCTTTCTTT. Residues: CASATRDRVGTEAFF.

This rearrangement joins TRBV6-5 to TRBJ2-5; 12 bases line up with TRBD2. The V gene's germline CDR1 is MNHEY and CDR2 SVGAGI. V lost 4 bases and J lost 4; bases outside the gene matches: 7. The CDR3 has 16 amino acids. The CDR3 coding sequence is TGTGCCAGCAGTTTTCTAGCGGGAGGGCAGGGAGAGACCCAGTACTTC. It translates to CASSFLAGGQGETQYF.

This clone occurred once. This chain links TRBV7-6 with TRBJ2-1; 13 nucleotides align to TRBD2. CDR1 is SGHVS, CDR2 FNYEAQ, per germline. V was pared by 6 bases and J by 6 bases, with 5 bases of the junction left unmatched. The CDR3 has 15 residues. This CDR3 is CASSLGTSGTNEQFF. CDR3 nucleotide sequence: TGTGCCAGCAGTCTCGGGACTAGCGGGACCAATGAGCAGTTCTTC.

V and J are TRBV27 and TRBJ2-1; 8 bases are shared with TRBD1. This CDR3 has 16 amino acids. CDR1 and CDR2 (germline): MNHEY, SMNVEV (reference sequence). Unmatched junction bases numbered 14, after V lost 1 base and J lost 12 bases. The CDR3 DNA reads TGTGCCAGCAGTTTATTAGGACAGGGAGGCCCCCCAGCGCAGTTCTTC. It yields the protein CASSLLGQGGPPAQFF.

The gene calls are TRBV27 and TRBJ2-1; 12 positions agree with TRBD2. The CDR3 spans 14 residues. Germline V gene data show CDR1 as MNHEY and CDR2 as SMNVEV (reference sequence). Trimming removed 6 bases from V and 7 bases from J; junction bases left unmatched: 4. CDR3 amino acids: CASRTSGSWNEQFF. The CDR3 bases are TGTGCCAGCAGGACTAGCGGGAGTTGGAATGAGCAGTTCTTC.

CDR3 DNA: TGTGCCAGTAGTATGACAGGGTTTGAGACCCAGTACTTC. Its translation is CASSMTGFETQYF. The rearrangement joins TRBV19 to TRBJ2-5, with 7 bases matching TRBD1. J lost 5 bases, V lost 3 bases, and 3 bases had no gene match. The CDR3 is 13 residues long. The germline V gene has CDR1 LNHDA and CDR2 SQIVND (reference sequence).

V is TRBV2 and J is TRBJ1-4; D remains unclear. The CDR3 runs 12 residues. In germline, CDR1 is SNHLY, CDR2 FYNNEI. Trimming cost V 4 bases and J 8 bases, with 8 bases left between them. CDR3 sequence reads: CASSGVAEKLFF. The CDR3 region has the DNA TGTGCCAGCAGTGGGGTAGCCGAAAAACTGTTTTTT.

V usage is TRBV29-1 and J usage is TRBJ1-2; 10 nucleotides agree with TRBD1. The CDR3 has 15 residues. Germline V gene data show CDR1 as SQVTM and CDR2 as ANQGSEA. V was clipped by 3 bases and J by 4 bases; unmatched bases: 8. The CDR3 DNA sequence: TGCAGCGTTGACACGGGACAGGGGATGGGCTATGGCTACACCTTC. It yields the protein CSVDTGQGMGYGYTF.